The text below deals with one T cell receptor beta chain. What it binds is not known. Libraries were prepared by immunoSEQ multiplex PCR; TCRdb keeps only in-frame clonotypes and omits some of them. The sample lists over a million clones, about 75% seen once, with 1.4% in the top ten. The sample comes from a study of shared clonotypes between healthy human individuals. Study information: Three CD4 naive, three CD4 memory, two CD8 naive and one CD8 memory plate were used per donor. Overall study results and limits: The naive CD4 repertoires of a few donors were compared, and around 5% of clonotypes were shared.

The ends were cut back, 6 bases at V and 6 bases at J, with 9 bases in the middle. This CDR3 region has 11 residues. Germline lookup yields CDR1 MNHNY and CDR2 SVGAGI (reference sequence). Each donor was a Caucasian adult residing in Nashville, Tennessee. Both subsets, CD45RA+ naive and CD45RA-negative memory, were split from the CD4+ cells. The V gene is TRBV6-6, the J gene TRBJ2-7, with D unclear. The TCR originated in a man between 18 and 29 years old in good health. Input material: memory CD4+ T cells sorted from blood. Sample subset: CD45RA-negative fraction. CDR3 residues: CASRAPGEQYF. CDR3 nucleotide sequence: TGTGCCAGCAGAGCCCCCGGCGAGCAGTACTTC.